Given below is one TCR beta chain in context. Trimming took 6 bases from V and 2 from J; bases not matched to a gene: 11. The length of the CDR3 is 16 residues. The germline V gene has CDR1 MDHEN and CDR2 SYDVKM. This sample is part of a study of blood T cell repertoires in COVID-19. At the level of the study: Italy, Spain and the United States were the sources of the convalescent and acute COVID-19 samples. Sample material is recorded as cDNA or gDNA derived from T cells, B-cell-depleted T cells, or PBMCs.

Libraries were prepared by immunoSEQ multiplex PCR; TCRdb keeps only in-frame clonotypes and omits some of them. The sample has about 120,000 clones, approximately 92% seen once. The chain combines TRBV28 with TRBJ2-3, with 7 bases lining up with TRBD2. The TCR comes from a man between 65 and 79 years old with active or convalescent COVID-19. The specimen was peripheral blood. This CDR3 reads CASRSGASGNTDTQYF. In DNA form, the CDR3 reads TGTGCCAGCAGATCCGGGGCTAGCGGAAACACAGATACGCAGTATTTT.